This T cell receptor (beta chain) is drawn from a study of blood T cell repertoires in COVID-19. Generated by immunoSEQ multiplex PCR, the TCRdb table keeps only in-frame clones and is missing some. The repertoire holds over 200,000 clones, roughly nine tenths seen once, with 1.2% in the top ten. Trimming took 4 bases from V and 4 from J; bases not matched to a gene: 10. Germline V gene lookup returns CDR1 ENHRY and CDR2 SYGVKD. The CDR3 has 18 residues. This rearrangement joins TRBV10-3 to TRBJ2-3, with TRBD2 matching over 14 bases. The sample consisted of PBMCs or T cells enriched from blood (not recorded which). This sequence originates from a human donor in a cohort exposed to, infected with or recovered from COVID-19 (not recorded which). The donor label of this sample is uncertain. The CDR3 here is CAISGRTSGGSSPDTQYF. The CDR3 bases are TGTGCCATCAGTGGGAGGACTAGCGGGGGGAGTAGTCCAGATACGCAGTATTTT.